The 15 T cell receptor beta chains listed next were all sequenced from one sample in a study of CD8 T cells in ankylosing spondylitis. TCRdb redid the calling of the 5' RACE reads with MiXCR, one entry per CDR3 protein. The table records tens of thousands of distinct CDR3 sequences, roughly 17% of them present only once. Sequencing was done on a sample of blood. These receptors came from a male donor with ankylosing spondylitis or in good health (not recorded which).

This clonotype was recorded a few times. The V and J genes are TRBV20-1 and TRBJ1-4; the D is unclear. Trimming took off 3 bases at V and 8 bases at J, with 19 bases between the two ends. From germline, CDR1 is DFQATT and CDR2 SNEGSKA (reference sequence). This CDR3 is built from 15 residues. The CDR3 here is CSASGSTRNGEKLFF. The CDR3 nucleotides read TGCAGTGCTAGCGGCTCAACCCGGAATGGAGAAAAACTGTTTTTT.

The chain has TRBV29-1 and TRBJ2-3; 9 positions match TRBD1. The germline V gene has CDR1 SQVTM and CDR2 ANQGSEA. The CDR3 spans 13 residues. The ends lost 5 bases at V and 6 bases at J; junction bases unmatched: 6. The chain's CDR3 is CSVKQGAEDTQYF. The DNA for the CDR3 is TGCAGCGTTAAACAGGGGGCAGAGGATACGCAGTATTTT.

The chain is built from TRBV25-1 and TRBJ1-4; D is undetermined. Trimming took off 4 bases at V and 0 bases at J, with 9 bases between the two ends. The CDR3 runs 15 residues. CDR1 MGHDK and CDR2 SYGVNS come from the germline V gene. The CDR3 loop reads CASSGQRATNEKLFF. Here the CDR3 DNA reads TGTGCCAGCAGTGGTCAGCGTGCAACTAATGAAAAACTGTTTTTT.

This clonotype showed up many times. The chain employs TRBV29-1 and TRBJ1-1; D call uncertain. The CDR3 spans 12 residues. The V and J ends lost 4 bases and 4 bases respectively, with 10 bases between them. CDR1 SQVTM and CDR2 ANQGSEA come from the germline V gene. The CDR3 region is CSVGKGGTEAFF. The DNA for the CDR3 is TGCAGCGTTGGGAAGGGAGGCACTGAAGCTTTCTTT.

This clonotype was recorded many times. The chain uses TRBV10-3 and TRBJ1-4; 10 nucleotides align to TRBD1. CDR1 ENHRY and CDR2 SYGVKD come from the germline V gene. CDR3 size: 13 residues. J gave up 7 bases and V 10 bases, and 6 bases lay outside the gene matches. The CDR3 nucleotides read TGTGCCACAACGTGGGACAGGGGTGAAAAACTGTTTTTT. Its translation: CATTWDRGEKLFF.

This sequence joins TRBV12-3 or TRBV12-4 and TRBJ2-3, with 14 bases aligning to TRBD2. The V segment lost 4 bases and the J segment 4 bases; nucleotides outside the gene matches: 1. This CDR3 contains 15 residues. DNA for the CDR3: TGTGCCAGCAGTTGGACTAGCGGGGGGTCAGATACGCAGTATTTT. It codes for CASSWTSGGSDTQYF.

This clonotype was counted only a few times. V is TRBV7-9 and J is TRBJ1-1; D is undetermined. V lost 2 bases to trimming and J lost 8 bases, with 12 bases between them. The germline gives CDR1 SEHNR, CDR2 FQNEAQ (reference sequence). This CDR3 has 13 amino acids. As DNA, the CDR3 is TGTGCCAGCAGCTTATTTGATGGAGGGGAAGCTTTCTTT. Its protein is CASSLFDGGEAFF. The entire variable domain, with the rest obtained from reference TRBV7-9 and TRBJ1-1, is as follows: DTGVSQNPRHKITKRGQNVTFRCDPISEHNRLYWYRQTLGQGPEFLTYFQNEAQLEKSRLLSDRFSAERPKGSFSTLEIQRTEQGDSAMYLCASSLFDGGEAFFGQGTRLTVV.

Many counts were recorded for this clonotype. The chain is built from TRBV29-1 and TRBJ1-1; 9 positions match TRBD1. The V gene end was trimmed by 7 bases and the J gene end by 3 bases; junction bases not matched to a gene: 18. This CDR3 contains 17 residues. Per germline, CDR1 SQVTM and CDR2 ANQGSEA. CDR3 in DNA: TGCAGCGCCACCGGGACAGGGCCTATGTGGGGGGACACTGAAGCTTTCTTT. The encoded protein is CSATGTGPMWGDTEAFF.

The genes are TRBV4-3 and TRBJ1-1, with D possibly matching TRBD1 (5 bases). The V gene lost 2 bases and the J gene lost 8 bases, with 18 bases spanning the gap. The CDR3 is made up of 15 amino acids. Germline assignment: CDR1 LGHNA and CDR2 YSLEER. The CDR3 is CASSQSSLGREEAFF. CDR3 nucleotide sequence: TGCGCCAGCAGCCAAAGTTCCCTGGGACGAGAGGAAGCTTTCTTT.

This clonotype has a handful of counts. The chain employs TRBV29-1 and TRBJ2-2, with 7 bases fitting TRBD1. CDR1 is SQVTM and CDR2 is ANQGSEA in the germline V gene. The junction had 3 bases not matched to a gene; V was cut back by 7 bases and J by 7 bases. The CDR3 loop spans 11 amino acids. CDR3 residues: CSAGTVGELFF. CDR3 coding DNA: TGCAGCGCTGGGACAGTCGGGGAGCTGTTTTTT.

In DNA, the CDR3 is TGCGCCAGCAGCAGGCGGGAGGGCCAGGAGACCCAGTACTTC. Translating it yields CASSRREGQETQYF. The rearrangement links TRBV5-1 to TRBJ2-5, with 9 bases identical to TRBD2. The CDR3 sequence is 14 residues long. The V gene's germline CDR1 is SGHRS and CDR2 YFSETQ. V dropped 4 bases and J dropped 5; count of bases not matched to a gene: 6.

The chain combines TRBV20-1 with TRBJ1-4, with 9 positions matching TRBD1. CDR3 length: 14 residues. Trimming cost V 1 base and J 8 bases; bases outside gene matches: 5. Germline V gives CDR1 DFQATT, CDR2 SNEGSKA (reference sequence). The CDR3 loop is CSARGDREREKLFF. CDR3 in DNA: TGCAGTGCTAGAGGGGACAGGGAACGGGAAAAACTGTTTTTT.

This clonotype was recorded once. Since a much larger clone is just one base distant, this may be a read error. This chain links TRBV5-5 with TRBJ1-4; 8 bases are shared with TRBD1. Germline lookup yields CDR1 SGHKS and CDR2 YYEKEE (reference sequence). The CDR3 totals 14 residues. DNA of the CDR3: TGTGCCAGCAGCTGGACAGGGTCTAATAAAAAACTGTTTTTT. It codes for CASSWTGSNKKLFF.

Only a few counts were recorded for this clonotype. The rearrangement links TRBV20-1 to TRBJ2-3; TRBD2 matches 15 bases. The CDR3 consists of 17 residues. Trimming at V came to 2 bases and at J to 2 bases, leaving 5 bases not matched to a gene. The germline CDR1 and CDR2 sequences are DFQATT and SNEGSKA (reference sequence). This chain's CDR3 is CSARTGLAGGLTDTQYF. The CDR3 DNA reads TGCAGTGCTAGAACCGGACTAGCGGGAGGGCTCACAGATACGCAGTATTTT.

The rearrangement links TRBV6-6 to TRBJ2-5, with 11 bases lining up with TRBD2. CDR3 size: 12 residues. The V gene's germline CDR1 is MNHNY and CDR2 SVGAGI (reference sequence). V lost 9 bases and J lost 5; bases outside the gene matches: 2. CDR3 DNA sequence: TGTGCCAGTAGACTAGCGGGGGAGACCCAGTACTTC. Translated, it gives CASRLAGETQYF.